The 32 T cell receptor beta chains below were found in one sample sequenced in a study of shared clonotypes between healthy human individuals. Sequencing used immunoSEQ multiplex PCR; TCRdb keeps in-frame clones, though not all of them. This sample has about 1.1 million clones; approximately 80% occur once, and the top ten carry 0.6% to 0.7%. Sequencing was carried out using memory CD4+ T cells from PBMCs. As for subset: CD45RA-negative fraction. The receptor set was obtained from a young man in good health. Some clones in this sample may be carry-over from other donors' samples.

CDR3 residues: CAISAGTNEKLFF. CDR3 coding DNA: TGTGCCATCTCGGCAGGGACGAATGAAAAACTGTTTTTT. V gene TRBV10-3 combines with J gene TRBJ1-4; possibly TRBD1 for D (5 bases). CDR1 and CDR2 (germline): ENHRY, SYGVKD. V was cut by 8 bases and J by 5 bases, with 12 bases left in between. This CDR3 contains 13 residues.

This sequence joins TRBV7-6 and TRBJ2-6; D call uncertain. Germline lookup yields CDR1 SGHVS and CDR2 FNYEAQ. CDR3 size: 16 residues. The ends were cut back, 2 bases at V and 0 bases at J, with 8 bases in the middle. The CDR3 bases are TGTGCCAGCAGCTTATGGCAGGTCTCTGGGGCCAACGTCCTGACTTTC. It is translated as CASSLWQVSGANVLTF.

This chain connects TRBV18 to TRBJ1-2; 8 nucleotides match TRBD1. With V trimmed by 3 bases and J by 2 bases, 5 bases remained unmatched. This CDR3 has 15 residues. The V gene's germline CDR1 is KGHSH and CDR2 LQKENI. The CDR3 sequence: CASSPGTGINYGYTF. The DNA for the CDR3 is TGTGCCAGCTCACCCGGGACAGGTATCAACTATGGCTACACCTTC.

The V gene is TRBV28, the J gene TRBJ2-3; 10 positions agree with TRBD2. Looked up from germline, CDR1 is MDHEN and CDR2 is SYDVKM. J gave up 4 bases and V 0 bases, and 10 bases lay outside the gene matches. This CDR3 comprises 18 residues. CDR3 DNA sequence: TGTGCCAGCAGTTTATGGGCTAGCGGGAGTGGGTCCCCAGATACGCAGTATTTT. Translating gives CASSLWASGSGSPDTQYF.

V and J are TRBV18 and TRBJ1-2; 7 positions agree with TRBD1. The junction had 5 bases not matched to a gene; V was cut back by 5 bases and J by 2 bases. This CDR3 comprises 14 residues. The germline gives CDR1 KGHSH, CDR2 LQKENI. CDR3 DNA sequence: TGTGCCAGCTCAAGACAGGGCGGCAACTATGGCTACACCTTC. This gives the protein CASSRQGGNYGYTF.

This rearrangement joins TRBV25-1 to TRBJ1-3, with D unclear. The germline CDR1 and CDR2 sequences are MGHDK and SYGVNS. The length of the CDR3 is 14 residues. V was clipped by 6 bases and J by 0 bases, with 9 bases between them. CDR3 DNA: TGTGCCAGCAGGCCCTTGGGCTCTGGAAACACCATATATTTT. It yields the protein CASRPLGSGNTIYF.

The V call is TRBV10-3, the J call TRBJ1-4, with D maybe TRBD1 (5 bases). Germline V gene sequence: CDR1 ENHRY, CDR2 SYGVKD. Trimming left V 5 bases short and J 0 bases short, with 10 bases between. The CDR3 runs to 15 residues. CDR3 protein: CAISQQASTNEKLFF. DNA of the CDR3: TGTGCCATCAGTCAACAGGCGTCAACTAATGAAAAACTGTTTTTT.

V gene TRBV2 combines with J gene TRBJ2-5, with 11 bases fitting TRBD1. Germline CDR1 reads SNHLY; CDR2 reads FYNNEI. The ends lost 4 bases at V and 1 base at J; junction bases unmatched: 5. The CDR3 runs to 16 residues. The CDR3 here is CASSVGTGGIQETQYF. As DNA, the CDR3 is TGTGCCAGCAGTGTGGGGACAGGGGGAATCCAAGAGACCCAGTACTTC.

The gene calls are TRBV13 and TRBJ2-7, with TRBD1 matching over 8 bases. The CDR3 has 15 amino acids. The germline V gene has CDR1 PRHDT and CDR2 FYEKMQ (reference sequence). V shed 5 bases, J shed 2 bases, and the junction held 8 bases outside the gene matches. This chain's CDR3 is CASSLKLRGPYEQYF. The CDR3 nucleotides read TGTGCCAGCAGCCTGAAACTCAGGGGGCCCTACGAGCAGTACTTC.

The chain joins TRBV15 to TRBJ1-3; 8 bases fit TRBD1. V lost 4 bases and J lost 4; bases outside the gene matches: 6. CDR1 and CDR2 (germline): LNHNV, YYDKDF (reference sequence). CDR3 length: 15 residues. The CDR3 loop reads CATSIDRGTGNTIYF. The DNA of the CDR3 is TGTGCCACCAGCATAGACAGGGGAACAGGAAACACCATATATTTT.

The genes are TRBV11-3 and TRBJ2-5, with 9 nucleotides matching TRBD2. The CDR3 is 15 amino acids. Germline-derived CDR1 and CDR2 are SGHNT and YENEEA. V gave up 5 bases and J gave up 2 bases; unmatched junction bases: 6. The DNA of the CDR3 is TGTGCCAGCAGCACGGGCGGGAGGGTTCAAGAGACCCAGTACTTC. It encodes CASSTGGRVQETQYF.

This clone was recorded once. The chain has TRBV4-1 and TRBJ2-5; 7 bases map to TRBD2. The germline V gene encodes CDR1 MGHRA and CDR2 YSYEKL. Germline trimming cut 6 bases from V and 5 bases from J; bases unmatched to any gene: 12. The CDR3 runs to 15 residues. The CDR3 loop reads CASRIEDRGGETQYF. Written as DNA, the CDR3 is TGCGCCAGCAGAATCGAAGACCGGGGAGGGGAGACCCAGTACTTC.

The V and J genes are TRBV7-8 and TRBJ2-3; D may be TRBD2 (5 bases). Germline lookup yields CDR1 SGHVS and CDR2 FQNEAQ. The length of the CDR3 is 16 residues. Trimming left V 5 bases short and J 4 bases short, with 19 bases between. CDR3 coding DNA: TGTGCCAGCAGCCCCATCCGGGCCCGAGGGTCAGATACGCAGTATTTT. This sequence encodes CASSPIRARGSDTQYF. Looking up the rest from reference TRBV7-8 and TRBJ2-3 gives the full variable domain: GAGVSQSPRYKVAKRGQDVALRCDPISGHVSLFWYQQALGQGPEFLTYFQNEAQLDKSGLPSDRFFAERPEGSVSTLKIQRTQQEDSAVYLCASSPIRARGSDTQYFGPGTRLTVL.

Regarding this clone: This likely came from a read error, as a far larger clone is one base away. The sample contains more than one DNA sequence encoding this CDR3. The chain couples TRBV29-1 to TRBJ2-2, with unresolved D. The length of the CDR3 is 12 residues. Germline V gene lookup returns CDR1 SQVTM and CDR2 ANQGSEA. The V and J ends lost 2 bases and 8 bases respectively, with 9 bases between them. Here the CDR3 reads CSVEMVSGELFF. The DNA for the CDR3 is TGCAGCGTTGAAATGGTCAGTGGGGAGCTGTTTTTT.

The gene calls are TRBV7-9 and TRBJ1-3; 7 bases line up with TRBD1. CDR1 and CDR2 from the germline V gene are SEHNR and FQNEAQ (reference sequence). CDR3 size: 18 residues. V lost 10 bases, J lost 2 bases, and 20 bases stayed unmatched. The DNA of the CDR3 is TGTGCCACCGGAGGCTTGGGTCGACAGGGAGGCGCTGGAAACACCATATATTTT. Translated: CATGGLGRQGGAGNTIYF.

Concerning this clone: Other DNA sequences in the sample encode the same CDR3. This chain uses TRBV19 with TRBJ1-5, with 9 bases matching TRBD1. Germline CDR1 LNHDA, CDR2 SQIVND (reference sequence). With 9 bases clipped from V and 2 bases from J, the junction kept 2 bases outside the gene matches. The CDR3 totals 13 residues. CDR3 DNA sequence: TGTGCCAGCCGGGACAGGGGCAATCAGCCCCAGCATTTT. It codes for CASRDRGNQPQHF.

With respect to this clone: Germline and junction disagree at one end, which may indicate a read error. The rearrangement uses TRBV2 and TRBJ1-1, with unresolved D. Germline V gene data show CDR1 as SNHLY and CDR2 as FYNNEI. The CDR3 runs 15 residues. The CDR3 DNA reads TGTGCCAGCAGCGAAGGTCCCCCCGTCCCGCTGCAAGCTTTCTTT. This encodes CASSEGPPVPLQAFF. The full variable domain, its missing parts supplied by reference TRBV2 and TRBJ1-1, is EPEVTQTPSHQVTQMGQEVILRCVPISNHLYFYWYRQILGQKVEFLVSFYNNEISEKSEIFDDQFSVERPDGSNFTLKIRSTKLEDSAMYFCASSEGPPVPLQAFFGQGTRLTVV.

This chain connects TRBV9 to TRBJ1-5; D gene ambiguous. CDR1 and CDR2 (germline): SGDLS, YYNGEE. There are 14 residues in the CDR3. V shed 4 bases and J shed 0 bases, with 8 bases lying between them. The CDR3 nucleotides read TGTGCCAGCAGCCCCTCAAATAGCAATCAGCCCCAGCATTTT. Encoded protein: CASSPSNSNQPQHF.

This chain links TRBV27 with TRBJ2-7; the D is unclear. Germline-derived CDR1 and CDR2 are MNHEY and SMNVEV (reference sequence). This CDR3 comprises 13 residues. The germline V and J ends were trimmed by 3 bases and 6 bases, with 12 bases remaining between them. In DNA form, the CDR3 reads TGTGCCAGCAGTTTGAGGCGCCCCACCGAGCAGTACTTC. Its translation is CASSLRRPTEQYF.

The V call is TRBV4-2, the J call TRBJ1-2; TRBD1 is a possible D gene (6 bases). Trimming took 1 base from V and 3 from J, leaving 36 bases between them. In germline, CDR1 is LGHNA, CDR2 YNFKEQ. This CDR3 region has 23 residues. The chain's CDR3 is CASSQGPNRQGGTFGSVYYGYTF. CDR3 in DNA: TGTGCCAGCAGCCAAGGTCCCAATCGCCAAGGGGGGACCTTCGGGTCGGTGTACTATGGCTACACCTTC.

The chain joins TRBV29-1 to TRBJ1-4; a possible D gene is TRBD1 (5 bases). Trimming stripped 5 bases from V and 6 bases from J, with 10 bases between. Germline lookup yields CDR1 SQVTM and CDR2 ANQGSEA. This CDR3 is 12 amino acids long. The CDR3 spells CSVRDADEKLFF. The CDR3 DNA is TGCAGCGTTAGGGACGCCGATGAAAAACTGTTTTTT.

The chain recombines TRBV5-1 with TRBJ1-1, with D possibly matching TRBD1 (5 bases). CDR3 size: 14 residues. Trimming took off 7 bases at V and 0 bases at J, with 13 bases between the two ends. Germline V gene lookup returns CDR1 SGHRS and CDR2 YFSETQ. The DNA of the CDR3 is TGCGCCAGCGCCACCGGGACCGTGAACACTGAAGCTTTCTTT. It translates to CASATGTVNTEAFF.

The table lists this clone with a count of one. V gene TRBV29-1 combines with J gene TRBJ2-3, with D tentatively TRBD1 (5 bases). The CDR3 consists of 13 residues. Germline V gene sequence: CDR1 SQVTM, CDR2 ANQGSEA. The germline V and J ends were trimmed by 3 bases and 6 bases, with 13 bases remaining between them. The CDR3 is CSVEERGPDTQYF. CDR3 DNA: TGCAGCGTTGAGGAAAGGGGCCCGGATACGCAGTATTTT.

This chain's CDR3 is CASSSGDRDYNSPLHF. CDR3 DNA: TGTGCCAGCAGCTCAGGGGACAGGGATTATAATTCACCCCTCCACTTT. V usage is TRBV5-6 and J usage is TRBJ1-6; 9 bases are shared with TRBD1. The germline V gene encodes CDR1 SGHDT and CDR2 YYEEEE. This CDR3 has 16 amino acids. V trimming: 3 bases; J trimming: 4 bases; junction bases outside the gene matches: 5.

The chain is built from TRBV7-9 and TRBJ2-7; 12 nucleotides agree with TRBD1. The CDR3 loop spans 15 amino acids. CDR1 and CDR2 (germline): SEHNR, FQNEAQ (reference sequence). Trimming removed 5 bases from V and 5 bases from J; junction bases left unmatched: 7. The CDR3 spells CASSPSGQGAHEQYF. DNA of the CDR3: TGTGCCAGCAGCCCCTCGGGACAGGGGGCTCACGAGCAGTACTTC.

This clone was seen a handful of times. The chain recombines TRBV11-2 with TRBJ2-7, with D perhaps TRBD2 (6 bases). V lost 0 bases and J lost 3, with 15 bases in between. The V gene's germline CDR1 is SGHAT and CDR2 FQNNGV. The CDR3 runs to 16 residues. CDR3 DNA: TGTGCCAGCAGCTTAGATAGGTGGGCGGAGGGCTACGAGCAGTACTTC. The encoded protein is CASSLDRWAEGYEQYF.

The gene calls are TRBV7-9 and TRBJ2-3; tentative D call: TRBD1 (6 bases). V lost 5 bases and J 4 bases, leaving 19 bases between the germline ends. The CDR3 runs 16 residues. Germline V lookup: CDR1 SEHNR, CDR2 FQNEAQ (reference sequence). The CDR3 is CASSGKVRGVPDTQYF. The CDR3 nucleotides read TGTGCCAGCAGCGGAAAGGTCAGGGGAGTCCCAGATACGCAGTATTTT.

The chain links TRBV4-1 to TRBJ2-5; 7 positions match TRBD2. The CDR3 has 16 amino acids. Trimming cost V 0 bases and J 2 bases; bases outside gene matches: 6. Germline loops: CDR1 MGHRA, CDR2 YSYEKL. The CDR3 DNA reads as TGCGCCAGCAGCCAAGATCAGGCTAGCGGACAAGAGACCCAGTACTTC. It codes for CASSQDQASGQETQYF.

CDR3 residues: CASRGNTDTQYF. CDR3 DNA: TGTGCTAGCCGGGGGAACACAGATACGCAGTATTTT. The chain joins TRBV2 to TRBJ2-3; D is possibly TRBD2 (6 bases). Germline CDR1 SNHLY, CDR2 FYNNEI. The CDR3 length is 12 residues.

V and J are TRBV4-1 and TRBJ2-7; D perhaps matches TRBD1 (6 bases). V was clipped by 1 base and J by 3 bases, with 13 bases between them. This CDR3 is built from 15 residues. The V gene's germline CDR1 is MGHRA and CDR2 YSYEKL. The chain's CDR3 is CASSQGAQGLYEQYF. In nucleotides, the CDR3 is TGCGCCAGCAGCCAAGGAGCGCAGGGGCTCTACGAGCAGTACTTC.

The gene calls are TRBV27 and TRBJ2-3, with TRBD2 matching 9 bases. The CDR3 consists of 16 residues. From germline, CDR1 is MNHEY and CDR2 SMNVEV (reference sequence). The V segment lost 5 bases and the J segment 1 base; nucleotides outside the gene matches: 7. CDR3 in amino acids: CASSLGSGRRTDTQYF. The CDR3 DNA reads TGTGCCAGCAGTCTAGGGAGCGGGAGGCGCACAGATACGCAGTATTTT.

The V and J genes are TRBV5-1 and TRBJ1-2; no clear D. The CDR3 sequence is 10 residues long. The germline V and J ends were trimmed by 4 bases and 8 bases, with 6 bases remaining between them. CDR1 is SGHRS and CDR2 is YFSETQ in the germline V gene. The DNA of the CDR3 is TGCGCCAGCAGCCGCCACGGCTACACCTTC. This sequence encodes CASSRHGYTF. The full variable domain, with the rest looked up from reference TRBV5-1 and TRBJ1-2, is KAGVTQTPRYLIKTRGQQVTLSCSPISGHRSVSWYQQTPGQGLQFLFEYFSETQRNKGNFPGRFSGRQFSNSRSEMNVSTLELGDSALYLCASSRHGYTFGSGTRLTVV.